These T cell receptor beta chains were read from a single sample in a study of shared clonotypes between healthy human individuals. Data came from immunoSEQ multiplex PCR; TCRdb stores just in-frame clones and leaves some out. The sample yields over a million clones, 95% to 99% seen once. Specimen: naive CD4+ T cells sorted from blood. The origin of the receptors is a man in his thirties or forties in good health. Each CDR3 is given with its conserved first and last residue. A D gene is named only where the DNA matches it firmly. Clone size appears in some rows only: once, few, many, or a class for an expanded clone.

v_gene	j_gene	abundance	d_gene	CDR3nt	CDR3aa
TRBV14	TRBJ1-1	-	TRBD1	TGTGCCAGCAGCCAACGGACAGGCATGAACACTGAAGCTTTCTTT	CASSQRTGMNTEAFF
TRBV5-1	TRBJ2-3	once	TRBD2	TGCGCCAGCAGCTCCGGACTAGCGGGAGGCAAGACACACGATACGCAGTATTTT	CASSSGLAGGKTHDTQYF
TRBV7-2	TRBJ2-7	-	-	TGTGCCAGCAGCTCGGACTTCTACTACGAGCAGTACTTC	CASSSDFYYEQYF
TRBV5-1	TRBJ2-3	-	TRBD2	TGCGCCAGCAGCTTGCCGGGGGCGGGAGGGCCGGCAGATACGCAGTATTTT	CASSLPGAGGPADTQYF
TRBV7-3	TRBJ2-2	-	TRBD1	TGTGCCAGCAGACCAACAGGGGCCACCGGGGAGCTGTTTTTT	CASRPTGATGELFF
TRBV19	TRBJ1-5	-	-	TGTGCCAGTAGTACATCCGACAGACGCAATCAGCCCCAGCATTTT	CASSTSDRRNQPQHF
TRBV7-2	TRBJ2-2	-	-	TGTGCCAGCAGCATCATTGGCGCTGGCACCGGGGAGCTGTTTTTT	CASSIIGAGTGELFF
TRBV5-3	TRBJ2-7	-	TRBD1	TGTGCCAGAAGCTTGGTATATGACTGTAACATTGTGGGGACAGGGGTCGAGCAGTACTTC	CARSLVYDCNIVGTGVEQYF
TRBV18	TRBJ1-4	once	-	TGTGCCAGCTCACCACCGGGTCAGGACTATGAAAAACTGTTTTTT	CASSPPGQDYEKLFF
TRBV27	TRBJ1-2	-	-	TGTGCCAGCAGAGGTCTACAGCACAGGAGTGGCTACACCTTC	CASRGLQHRSGYTF
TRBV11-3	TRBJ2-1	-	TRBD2	TGTGCCAGCAGCTCTCCCAAACTAGCGGGGCCCATCTACAATGAGCAGTTCTTC	CASSSPKLAGPIYNEQFF
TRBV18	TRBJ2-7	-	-	TGTGCCAGCTCACCCCTCCCATCTAGCTATGTCTACGAGCAGTACTTC	CASSPLPSSYVYEQYF
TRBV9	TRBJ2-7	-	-	TGTGCCAGCAGCGCCCCCCCGGGATCAAGCGAGAGCGAGCAGTACTTC	CASSAPPGSSESEQYF
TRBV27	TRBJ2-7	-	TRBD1	TGTGCCAGCACCAGGACAGGGTCGAACTACGAGCAGTACTTC	CASTRTGSNYEQYF
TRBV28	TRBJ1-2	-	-	TGTGCCAGCGATACTAGGCAGGCAGGCTATGGCTACACCTTC	CASDTRQAGYGYTF
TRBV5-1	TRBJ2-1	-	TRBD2	TGCGCCAGCAGCTTGGGGGACTATCGGCGGTCCTACAATGAGCAGTTCTTC	CASSLGDYRRSYNEQFF
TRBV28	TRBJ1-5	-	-	TGTGCCAGCGGTGGGGTTCAGCCCCAGCATTTT	CASGGVQPQHF
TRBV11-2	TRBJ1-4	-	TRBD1	TGTGCCAGCAGCTCGGGACAGGGTAATGAAAAACTGTTTTTT	CASSSGQGNEKLFF
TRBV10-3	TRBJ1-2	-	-	TGTGCCATCAGTGCTCGGACATCACTCACTGATGGCTACACCTTC	CAISARTSLTDGYTF
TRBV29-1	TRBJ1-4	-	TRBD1	TGCAGCGCCATGACAGGGTTTGGGACAACTAATGAAAAACTGTTTTTT	CSAMTGFGTTNEKLFF
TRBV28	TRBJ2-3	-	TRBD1	TGTGCCAGCAGTTCCCCCCATGGGACAGGCTACACAGATACGCAGTATTTT	CASSSPHGTGYTDTQYF
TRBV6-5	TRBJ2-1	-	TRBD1	TGTGCCAGCACTCGTGTCGGGACAGGCTACAATGAGCAGTTCTTC	CASTRVGTGYNEQFF
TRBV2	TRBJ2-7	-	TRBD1	TGTGCCAGCAGTCGACAGGGGGGTGACGAGCAGTACTTC	CASSRQGGDEQYF
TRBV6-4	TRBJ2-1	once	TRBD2	TGTGCCAGCAGTCCCGGGACTAGCTCCTACAATGAGCAGTTCTTC	CASSPGTSSYNEQFF
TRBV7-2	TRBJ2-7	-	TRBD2	TGTGCCAGCAGCCCCATTGGACTAGCGGGAGGGCTATGGGAGCAGTACTTC	CASSPIGLAGGLWEQYF
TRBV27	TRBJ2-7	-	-	TGTGCCAGCAGTAAACGCAATACCTACGAGCAGTACTTC	CASSKRNTYEQYF
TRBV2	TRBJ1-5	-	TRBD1	TGTGCCAGCAGTGATGGGACAGGGGAAGGGCCCCAGCATTTT	CASSDGTGEGPQHF
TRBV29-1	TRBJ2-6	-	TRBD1	TGCAGCGTTCGGGACAGCTCTGGGGCCAACGTCCTGACTTTC	CSVRDSSGANVLTF
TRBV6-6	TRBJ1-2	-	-	TGTGCCAGCAGTTACTCCCAGCATGATGGCTACACCTTC	CASSYSQHDGYTF
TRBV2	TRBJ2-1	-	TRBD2	TGTGCCAGTCTAGCGGGAGGATACGATGAGCAGTTCTTC	CASLAGGYDEQFF
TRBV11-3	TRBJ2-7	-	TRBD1	TGTGCCAGCAGTCCCGGACAGGGGGCTTCCTACGAGCAGTACTTC	CASSPGQGASYEQYF
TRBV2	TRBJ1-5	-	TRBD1	TGTGCCAGCAGCGCCGAAACAGGGGAGGATCAGCCCCAGCATTTT	CASSAETGEDQPQHF
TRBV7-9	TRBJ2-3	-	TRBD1	TGTGCCAGCAGCTCAATAGGGGACAGGGACACAGATACGCAGTATTTT	CASSSIGDRDTDTQYF
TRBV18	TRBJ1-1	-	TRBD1	TGTGCCAGCTCACCGGAATTCACAGGGGGCTCTCTGAACACTGAAGCTTTCTTT	CASSPEFTGGSLNTEAFF
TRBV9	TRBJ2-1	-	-	TGTGCCAGCAGCGTAGCTACGTCGGGCGGGACCACCTACAATGAGCAGTTCTTC	CASSVATSGGTTYNEQFF
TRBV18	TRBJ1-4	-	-	TGTGCCAGCTCACGCGGGACCGCCGAAAAACTGTTTTTT	CASSRGTAEKLFF
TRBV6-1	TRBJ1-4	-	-	TGTGCCAGCAGTGAGGGGGACACCGATGAAAAACTGTTTTTT	CASSEGDTDEKLFF
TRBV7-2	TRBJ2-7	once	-	TGTGCCAGCAGCTCCCCGGGACCCTACGAGCAGTACTTC	CASSSPGPYEQYF
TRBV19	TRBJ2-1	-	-	TGTGCCAGTAGTCGCTCCCATGAGCAGTTCTTC	CASSRSHEQFF
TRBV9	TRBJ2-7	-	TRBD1	TGTGCCAGCAGCCCTCAGTCACAGGGGTTTTACTACGAGCAGTACTTC	CASSPQSQGFYYEQYF
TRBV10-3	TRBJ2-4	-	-	TGTGCCATCAGTTGGGGTACCAAAAACATTCAGTACTTC	CAISWGTKNIQYF
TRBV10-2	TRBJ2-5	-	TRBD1	TGCGCCAGCAGTGCGCGGACAGGGGTGAACCAAGAGACCCAGTACTTC	CASSARTGVNQETQYF
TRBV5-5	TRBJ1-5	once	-	TGTGCCAGCAGCTTTCAGGGACAGCCCCAGCATTTT	CASSFQGQPQHF
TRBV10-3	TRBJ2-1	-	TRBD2	TGTGCCATCAGTGACGGGACTAGCGGGAGGGGCGAGCAGTTCTTC	CAISDGTSGRGEQFF
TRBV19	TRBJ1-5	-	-	TGTGCCAGTAGTATCCAATCCTTGACCCGAAACAATCAGCCCCAGCATTTT	CASSIQSLTRNNQPQHF
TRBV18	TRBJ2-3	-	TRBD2	TGTGCCAGCTCACCATCACTAAGGACTAGCGGACCAACAGATACGCAGTATTTT	CASSPSLRTSGPTDTQYF
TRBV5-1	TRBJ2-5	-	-	TGCGCCAGCAGCTTGGTAGGGCCGGCCCAACAAGAGACCCAGTACTTC	CASSLVGPAQQETQYF
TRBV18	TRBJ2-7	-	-	TGTGCCAGCTCGGGGTCCCTGAGGGAGCAGTACTTC	CASSGSLREQYF
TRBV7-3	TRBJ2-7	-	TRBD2	TGTGCCAGCAGCTTAGCGGGGGGCCGCAACGAGCAGTACTTC	CASSLAGGRNEQYF
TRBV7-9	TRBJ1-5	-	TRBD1	TGTGCCAGCAGCCGGACAGGGGATCAGCCCCAGCATTTT	CASSRTGDQPQHF
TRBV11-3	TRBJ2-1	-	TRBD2	TGTGCCAGCAGCCTCAGCCCCGGGACTAGCGGGAGGTACAATGAGCAGTTCTTC	CASSLSPGTSGRYNEQFF
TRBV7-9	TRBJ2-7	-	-	TGTGCCAGCACCTGGACAGAATCCTACGAGCAGTACTTC	CASTWTESYEQYF
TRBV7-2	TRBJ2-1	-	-	TGTGCCAGCACCCATCAGGGAGGAGGGAGGACTAATGAGCAGTTCTTC	CASTHQGGGRTNEQFF
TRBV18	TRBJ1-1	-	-	TGTGCCAGCTCTAGAGGTTTGAACACTGAAGCTTTCTTT	CASSRGLNTEAFF
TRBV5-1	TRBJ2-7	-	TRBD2	TGCGCCAGCAGCGCCACCGGGACTACCTACTACGAGCAGTACTTC	CASSATGTTYYEQYF
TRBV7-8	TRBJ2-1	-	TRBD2	TGTGCCAGCAGCTCTACGGGACTAGCGGGAGCTCGATCCTACAATGAGCAGTTCTTC	CASSSTGLAGARSYNEQFF